What follows describes a single TCR beta chain. This sample was included in a study of blood T cell repertoires in COVID-19. Overall study: There were acute and convalescent COVID-19 samples, and they came from the United States, Italy and Spain. Nucleic acid was either cDNA or gDNA, and it came from T cells, B-cell-depleted T cells, or PBMCs.

The CDR3 is made up of 14 amino acids. Per the germline V gene, CDR1 is SGHNT and CDR2 is YYREEE (reference sequence). Trimming cost V 4 bases and J 7 bases; bases outside gene matches: 10. Authors' methods: For nucleated cells, counts were estimated from reference gene primer amplification. Clones were read by immunoSEQ multiplex PCR, and TCRdb kept only the in-frame ones, dropping some. The V and J calls and clone size were taken over from that table, and D and trimming were inferred from the DNA. The repertoire holds 190,000 or so clones, roughly 88% seen once, with 7.5% to 10% in the top ten. Sequencing input: peripheral blood. The source is a woman of 80 years or more with acute or convalescent COVID-19. V is TRBV5-4 and J is TRBJ1-2; 7 positions match TRBD1. The CDR3 nucleotides read TGTGCCAGCAGCGTCACAGGGGTTCGGGTTGGCTACACCTTC. It specifies CASSVTGVRVGYTF.